Sequencing of this T cell receptor beta chain was carried out in a study of cytomegalovirus exposure and HLA in healthy donors. The PCR had 60 Vbeta and 13 Jbeta primers. Profiled with immunoSEQ multiplex PCR; TCRdb holds only in-frame clones, not every one. The sample includes 60,000 to 70,000 clones. General observations from the study: Being productive about 87% or about 30% of the time was typical of most TCR beta V segments in an earlier analysis. Sequencing likely caused a cluster of highly shared sequence variants. In a later analysis, a missense DCLRE1C variant was linked to TCR beta V- and J-gene trimming.

V shed 2 bases and J shed 0 bases, with 4 bases lying between them. Germline loops: CDR1 LNHDA, CDR2 SQIVND (reference sequence). The CDR3 is 14 residues long. Points on this clone: Antigen unknown.

Sequencing was carried out using PBMCs. This chain uses TRBV19 with TRBJ2-2; D gene uncertain. This sequence was found in a boy between 10 and 17 years old in good health and CMV-seronegative. The CDR3 sequence is CASSIQANTGELFF. CDR3 sequence (DNA): TGTGCCAGTAGTATACAGGCGAACACCGGGGAGCTGTTTTTT.